This TCR beta chain comes out of a study of long-term antiretroviral therapy in people with HIV. Findings and caveats of the study: Although diversity increased after ART, it remained lower than in transplant donor controls.

Concerning this clone itself: Its antigen is currently unknown.

Inclusion required at least two post-ART and at least one pre-ART PBMC samples. Sequencing relied on immunoSEQ assay v3.0, run at survey level. Repertoires were generated with immunoSEQ multiplex PCR, while TCRdb's copy carries only in-frame clones and drops some. The table lists tens of thousands of clones, about nine tenths of them singletons. Here the sequenced sample was unsorted PBMCs, taken 1.8 years before starting antiretroviral therapy. The source of this sequence is a woman aged 25-40 years with HIV.

The CDR3 bases are TGTGCCAGCAGTCCCTCCCGGGACAGGGGCTACGAGCAGTACTTC. This encodes CASSPSRDRGYEQYF. J is TRBJ2-7 and V is TRBV25-1; 10 nucleotides agree with TRBD1. Trimming removed 5 bases from V and 3 bases from J; junction bases left unmatched: 7. This CDR3 comprises 15 residues. Looked up from germline, CDR1 is MGHDK and CDR2 is SYGVNS.